The 23 T cell receptor beta chains below come from one sample, sequenced in a study of CXCR3-negative and CXCR3-positive naive CD8 T cells. With UMI labels, 5' RACE was used to prepare the TRB cDNA libraries. One entry per CDR3 protein, without DNA, is what TCRdb gives after re-calling the 5' RACE reads. The sample includes tens of thousands of distinct CDR3 sequences. The material sequenced was naive CXCR3- CD8+ T cells from blood. As to subset: CD45RO-CCR7+CD27+CD95- naive CD8+ T cells lacking CXCR3 (TNR3-). Receptors originate from a human donor in good health. Some clones in this sample may be carry-over from other donors' samples.

V and J are TRBV7-2 and TRBJ2-2. The CDR3 extends over 13 amino acids. CDR1 and CDR2 from the germline V gene are SGHTA and FQGNSA. The CDR3 is CASSLGSDRELFF.

The J gene is TRBJ1-2, the V gene TRBV29-1; TCRdb returns TRBD1, unconfirmable since there is no DNA. The CDR3 is made up of 13 amino acids. Germline CDR1 is SQVTM and CDR2 is ANQGSEA. CDR3 sequence: CSVVRQGNYGYTF.

The chain is built from TRBV11-3 and TRBJ2-1; TCRdb's D call, TRBD2, is unchecked because there is no DNA. Germline values: CDR1 SGHNT, CDR2 YENEEA. This CDR3 has 15 residues. CDR3 sequence: CASSSRSGGKNEQFF. The variable domain in full, with the rest retrieved from reference TRBV11-3 and TRBJ2-1, is EAGVVQSPRYKIIEKKQPVAFWCNPISGHNTLYWYLQNLGQGPELLIRYENEEAVDDSQLPKDRFSAERLKGVDSTLKIQPAELGDSAVYLCASSSRSGGKNEQFFGPGTRLTVL.

The chain is built from TRBV29-1 and TRBJ2-2. Germline V gene lookup returns CDR1 SQVTM and CDR2 ANQGSEA. The CDR3 totals 12 residues. The CDR3 here is CSVEEDDGELFF.

The rearrangement links TRBV7-3 to TRBJ2-7; the D call from TCRdb, TRBD2, cannot be confirmed without DNA. Germline CDR1 reads SGHTA; CDR2 reads FQGTGA. This CDR3 is 17 amino acids long. The CDR3 region is CASSLTGLAGAGYEQYF.

The gene calls are TRBV28 and TRBJ2-3; TCRdb's D gene call, TRBD1, goes unchecked for lack of DNA. The germline V gene encodes CDR1 MDHEN and CDR2 SYDVKM. The CDR3 covers 15 residues. CDR3: CASSFGDILTDTQYF.

The chain uses TRBV7-9 and TRBJ1-1; TCRdb gives TRBD1 as the D gene, but with no DNA this cannot be confirmed. The CDR3 has 13 residues. The germline V gene encodes CDR1 SEHNR and CDR2 FQNEAQ (reference sequence). Here the CDR3 reads CASSLVVGGEAFF.

V usage is TRBV7-9 and J usage is TRBJ2-1; there is no DNA to check the TCRdb D call of TRBD1. Germline CDR1 and CDR2: SEHNR and FQNEAQ (reference sequence). CDR3 length: 12 amino acids. CDR3 sequence reads: CASSSTPYEQFF.

The gene calls are TRBV20-1 and TRBJ2-7; TCRdb's D gene call, TRBD1, goes unchecked for lack of DNA. The CDR3 consists of 12 residues. Looked up from germline, CDR1 is DFQATT and CDR2 is SNEGSKA (reference sequence). This CDR3 is CSARGQGYEQYF.

The chain recombines TRBV6-5 with TRBJ2-7; TCRdb selects TRBD1, and the lack of DNA leaves this call unchecked. Germline CDR1 MNHEY, CDR2 SVGAGI. CDR3 size: 16 residues. CDR3 in amino acids: CASSMRTEEPSYEQYF.

J is TRBJ2-7 and V is TRBV7-2; the D gene TCRdb calls, TRBD1, cannot be checked with no DNA. This CDR3 has 14 amino acids. Looked up from germline, CDR1 is SGHTA and CDR2 is FQGNSA. CDR3: CASSLAGGGYEQYF.

The gene calls are TRBV5-7 and TRBJ2-1; TCRdb's assignment of TRBD1 cannot be checked, as there is no DNA. TRBV5-7 is given ORF status, its function remaining uncertain. CDR3 length: 14 amino acids. The CDR3 loop reads CASSLYGQSYEQFF.

The chain links TRBV29-1 to TRBJ2-5; TCRdb names TRBD1, which stays unverified in the absence of DNA. In germline, CDR1 is SQVTM, CDR2 ANQGSEA. CDR3 length: 14 amino acids. Here the CDR3 reads CSVGMGQLAETQYF. The full variable domain, in which reference TRBV29-1 and TRBJ2-5 provide the parts outside the CDR3, is SAVISQKPSRDICQRGTSLTIQCQVDSQVTMMFWYRQQPGQSLTLIATANQGSEATYESGFVIDKFPISRPNLTFSTLTVSNMSPEDSSIYLCSVGMGQLAETQYFGPGTRLLVL.

This chain links TRBV7-9 with TRBJ2-1. Germline V gene data show CDR1 as SEHNR and CDR2 as FQNEAQ (reference sequence). CDR3 length: 14 amino acids. Here the CDR3 reads CASSLGFSYNEQFF.

The rearrangement joins TRBV7-2 to TRBJ2-7. The CDR3 length is 14 residues. Germline V gene sequence: CDR1 SGHTA, CDR2 FQGNSA. CDR3 protein: CASSQPWTPHEQYF.

V is TRBV9 and J is TRBJ1-5. Germline CDR1 and CDR2: SGDLS and YYNGEE. The CDR3 is 14 amino acids. The CDR3 is CASSVGGSNQPQHF.

V is TRBV5-6 and J is TRBJ1-6; TCRdb's assignment of TRBD1 cannot be checked, as there is no DNA. The CDR3 spans 14 residues. The germline V gene has CDR1 SGHDT and CDR2 YYEEEE. CDR3 sequence reads: CASSLGQKNSPLHF. Using reference TRBV5-6 and TRBJ1-6 for the parts outside the CDR3, the full variable domain is DAGVTQSPTHLIKTRGQQVTLRCSPKSGHDTVSWYQQALGQGPQFIFQYYEEEERQRGNFPDRFSGHQFPNYSSELNVNALLLGDSALYLCASSLGQKNSPLHFGNGTRLTVT.

The chain recombines TRBV4-1 with TRBJ2-2. The length of the CDR3 is 14 residues. From germline, CDR1 is MGHRA and CDR2 YSYEKL. The CDR3 loop is CASSLSWLTGELFF.

The chain uses TRBV29-1 and TRBJ2-3; TCRdb designates TRBD1, a call that cannot be tested without DNA. The CDR3 is made up of 15 amino acids. In germline, CDR1 is SQVTM, CDR2 ANQGSEA. CDR3 sequence: CSVEDRGRGRDTQYF.

CDR3 region: CASSFRGGNTEAFF. J is TRBJ1-1 and V is TRBV28. CDR3 length equals 14 residues. The germline V gene encodes CDR1 MDHEN and CDR2 SYDVKM.

V is TRBV5-6 and J is TRBJ2-2. The CDR3 is made up of 15 amino acids. Germline V gene lookup returns CDR1 SGHDT and CDR2 YYEEEE. CDR3 region: CASSLDRQYTGELFF.

The CDR3 spells CASSPPEYNEQFF. The rearrangement joins TRBV11-3 to TRBJ2-1. Germline CDR1 is SGHNT and CDR2 is YENEEA. CDR3 length: 13 amino acids.

CDR3 sequence reads: CSARPSGTVGLNTEAFF. This sequence joins TRBV20-1 and TRBJ1-1; checking the TCRdb D call of TRBD1 is not possible without DNA. The CDR3 is made up of 17 amino acids. Germline V lookup: CDR1 DFQATT, CDR2 SNEGSKA (reference sequence).